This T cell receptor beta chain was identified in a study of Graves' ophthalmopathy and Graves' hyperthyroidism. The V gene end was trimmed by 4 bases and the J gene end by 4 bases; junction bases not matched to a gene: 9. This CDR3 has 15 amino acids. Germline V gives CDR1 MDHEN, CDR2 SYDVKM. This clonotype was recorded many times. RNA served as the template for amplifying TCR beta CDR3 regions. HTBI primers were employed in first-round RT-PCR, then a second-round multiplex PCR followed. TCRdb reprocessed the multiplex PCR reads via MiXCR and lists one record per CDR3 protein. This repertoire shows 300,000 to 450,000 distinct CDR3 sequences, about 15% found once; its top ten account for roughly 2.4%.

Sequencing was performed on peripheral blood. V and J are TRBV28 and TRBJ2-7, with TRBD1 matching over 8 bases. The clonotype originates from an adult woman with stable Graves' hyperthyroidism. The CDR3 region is CASSSQAGGEYEQYF. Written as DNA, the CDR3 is TGTGCCAGCAGTTCGCAGGCAGGGGGCGAATACGAGCAGTACTTC.